This T cell receptor (beta chain) was captured by sequencing in a study of preoperative IRX-2 immunotherapy in early breast cancer. This table comes from immunoSEQ multiplex PCR, and its TCRdb copy is limited to in-frame clones, with some not included. The repertoire holds roughly 62,000 clones, with approximately 95% as singletons. The treatment is: preoperative locoregional IRX-2 cytokine immunotherapy. Germline lookup yields CDR1 SNHLY and CDR2 FYNNEI. V was pared by 3 bases and J by 6 bases, with 12 bases between. The length of the CDR3 is 14 residues. The receptor was isolated from a human donor with breast cancer. Collection of the sample occurred from a patient treated with IRX-2 immunotherapy. V and J are TRBV2 and TRBJ2-1; a weak D match, TRBD1 (7 bases). CDR3 sequence: CASSDGGTVNEQFF. The CDR3 DNA reads TGTGCCAGCAGTGACGGCGGGACAGTCAATGAGCAGTTCTTC.